The subject of this entry is one T cell receptor (beta chain). This entry belongs to a study of T cell responses to AZD1222 COVID-19 vaccine. The CDR3 spans 14 residues. Germline CDR1 reads WNHNN; CDR2 reads SYGVQD (reference sequence). V dropped 4 bases and J dropped 9; count of bases not matched to a gene: 9. This table comes from immunoSEQ multiplex PCR, and its TCRdb copy is limited to in-frame clones, with some not included. Among tens of thousands of clones, 88% were seen once, and the ten largest hold 6.9%. This chain joins TRBV10-1 and TRBJ2-1; TRBD1 matches 7 bases. The sequencing here drew on peripheral blood, taken 28 days after the second AZD1222 dose. The TCR originated in an adult who received the AZD1222 COVID-19 vaccine. The CDR3 DNA reads TGCGCCAGCAGTGCCCTAAACAGGGGAAGTGAGCAGTTCTTC. It encodes CASSALNRGSEQFF.